This T cell receptor beta chain was identified during a study of T-cell reconstitution after alpha-beta-depleted transplantation in children. Study-level findings and limits: Hyperexpanded clones declined; after one year, newly produced T cells mostly supplied diversity.

Unique molecular identifiers were used in preparing the TCRbeta library. From the PCR reads, TCRdb called clonotypes with MiXCR, one entry per CDR3 protein. The profile shows 500,000 to 750,000 distinct CDR3 sequences, 13% of them singletons. J gave up 4 bases and V 1 base, and 5 bases lay outside the gene matches. The CDR3 is 15 residues long. CDR1 is SGHTA, CDR2 FQGTGA, per germline. Note on this clonotype: The antigen remains undetermined.

The sample in question was PBMCs, mostly from graft donor cells, obtained 360 days after TCRalphabeta/CD19-depleted stem cell transplant. This TCR was recovered from a male patient younger than 18 who had a stem cell transplant for acute myeloid leukemia, so the T cells may come from the graft donor. This chain connects TRBV7-3 to TRBJ2-7; 9 nucleotides match TRBD2. For the CDR3, the DNA is TGTGCCAGCAGCTTAAGTCTAGCGGGAAGTTACGAGCAGTACTTC. Its translation is CASSLSLAGSYEQYF. The whole variable domain, remainder taken from reference TRBV7-3 and TRBJ2-7, is GAGVSQTPSNKVTEKGKYVELRCDPISGHTALYWYRQSLGQGPEFLIYFQGTGAADDSGLPNDRFFAVRPEGSVSTLKIQRTERGDSAVYLCASSLSLAGSYEQYFGPGTRLTVT.